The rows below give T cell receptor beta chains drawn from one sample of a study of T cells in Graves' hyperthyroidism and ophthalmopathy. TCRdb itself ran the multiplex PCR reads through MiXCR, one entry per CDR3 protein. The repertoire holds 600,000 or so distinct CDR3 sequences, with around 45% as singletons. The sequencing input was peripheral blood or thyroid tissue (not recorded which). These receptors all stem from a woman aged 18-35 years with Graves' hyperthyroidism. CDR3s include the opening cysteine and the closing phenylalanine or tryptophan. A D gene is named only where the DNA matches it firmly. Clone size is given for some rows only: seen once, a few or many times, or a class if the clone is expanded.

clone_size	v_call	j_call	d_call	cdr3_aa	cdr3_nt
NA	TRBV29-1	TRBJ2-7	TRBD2	CSVEGSSGHSYEQYF	TGCAGCGTTGAAGGATCTAGCGGGCACTCCTACGAGCAGTACTTC
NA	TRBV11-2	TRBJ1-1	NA	CASSPRAFTEAFF	TGTGCCAGCAGCCCCCGCGCGTTCACTGAAGCTTTCTTT
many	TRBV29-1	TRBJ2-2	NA	CSVESSSGTGELFF	TGCAGCGTTGAATCCTCTAGTGGCACCGGGGAGCTGTTTTTT
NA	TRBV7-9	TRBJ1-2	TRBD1	CASSQKDRAEDYGYTF	TGTGCCAGCAGCCAAAAGGACAGGGCAGAAGACTATGGCTACACCTTC
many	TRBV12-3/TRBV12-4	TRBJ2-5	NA	CASTHRAETQYF	TGTGCCAGCACCCACAGGGCAGAGACCCAGTACTTC
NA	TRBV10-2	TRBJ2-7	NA	CASSAGPTPGHSSYEQYF	TGCGCCAGCAGTGCGGGTCCCACCCCGGGACATAGCTCCTACGAGCAGTACTTC
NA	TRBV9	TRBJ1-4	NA	CASSALTGGKLFF	TGTGCCAGCAGCGCCCTTACAGGAGGAAAACTGTTTTTT
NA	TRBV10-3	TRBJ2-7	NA	CASSHAPGAYEQYF	TGTGCCAGCAGCCACGCCCCAGGGGCCTACGAGCAGTACTTC
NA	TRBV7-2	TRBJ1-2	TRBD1	CASSLARTGINYGYTF	TGTGCCAGCAGCTTGGCTCGGACAGGGATCAACTATGGCTACACCTTC
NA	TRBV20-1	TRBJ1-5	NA	CSAREDKGNQPQHF	TGCAGTGCCCGAGAGGATAAAGGCAATCAGCCCCAGCATTTT
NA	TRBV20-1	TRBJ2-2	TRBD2	CSASTSGRAGELFF	TGCAGTGCTAGCACTAGCGGGAGGGCCGGGGAGCTGTTTTTT
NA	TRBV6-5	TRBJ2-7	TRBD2	CASSSGTSGRKYEQYF	TGTGCCAGCAGTTCCGGGACTAGCGGGAGAAAATACGAGCAGTACTTC
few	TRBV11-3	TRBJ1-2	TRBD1	CASSEDRAFGYTF	TGTGCCAGCAGCGAGGACAGGGCGTTTGGCTACACCTTC
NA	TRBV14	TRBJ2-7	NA	CASSQKVRSRAHYEQYF	TGTGCCAGCAGCCAAAAAGTACGGAGTAGAGCCCACTACGAGCAGTACTTC
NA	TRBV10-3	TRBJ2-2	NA	CASSGGGTPNTGELFF	TGTGCCAGCAGCGGAGGCGGAACCCCGAACACCGGGGAGCTGTTTTTT
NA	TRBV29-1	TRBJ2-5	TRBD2	CSVSGLAGQETQYF	TGCAGCGTGAGTGGGCTAGCGGGACAAGAGACCCAGTACTTC
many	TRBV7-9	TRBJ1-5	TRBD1	CASSHSTGTGGNQPQHF	TGTGCCAGCAGCCACTCAACCGGGACAGGGGGCAATCAGCCCCAGCATTTT
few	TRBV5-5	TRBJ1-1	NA	CASRKTGSNTEAFF	TGTGCCAGCAGGAAGACAGGATCGAACACTGAAGCTTTCTTT
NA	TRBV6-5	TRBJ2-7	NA	CASSYGDSYEQYF	TGTGCCAGCAGTTACGGGGACTCCTACGAGCAGTACTTC
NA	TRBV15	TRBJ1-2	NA	CATTRPGTPEINYGYTF	TGTGCCACCACCAGACCTGGGACACCGGAAATTAACTATGGCTACACCTTC
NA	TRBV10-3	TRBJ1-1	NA	CAISEPTSGRGNTEAFF	TGTGCCATCAGTGAGCCGACTAGCGGGAGGGGCAACACTGAGGCTTTCTTT
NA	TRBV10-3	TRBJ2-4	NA	CAISPQAEAKNIQYF	TGTGCCATCAGTCCCCAGGCGGAAGCCAAAAACATTCAGTACTTC
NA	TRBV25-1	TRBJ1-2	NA	CASRYTGPSGGYTF	TGTGCCAGCAGATACACGGGGCCTAGCGGTGGCTACACCTTC
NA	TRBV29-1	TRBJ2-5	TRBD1	CSVEGQGLGWETQYF	TGCAGCGTTGAAGGACAGGGCCTAGGGTGGGAGACCCAGTACTTC